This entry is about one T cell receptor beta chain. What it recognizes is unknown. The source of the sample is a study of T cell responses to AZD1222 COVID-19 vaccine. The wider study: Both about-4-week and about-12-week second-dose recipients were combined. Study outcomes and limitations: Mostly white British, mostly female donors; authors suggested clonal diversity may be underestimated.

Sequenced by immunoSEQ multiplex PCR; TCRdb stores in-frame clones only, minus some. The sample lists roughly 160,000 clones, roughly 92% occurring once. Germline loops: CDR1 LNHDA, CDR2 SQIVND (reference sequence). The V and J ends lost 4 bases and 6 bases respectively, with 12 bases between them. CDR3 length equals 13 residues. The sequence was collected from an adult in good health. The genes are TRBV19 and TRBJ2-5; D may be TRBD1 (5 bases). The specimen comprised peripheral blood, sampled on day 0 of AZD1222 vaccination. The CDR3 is CASSNPGLQTQYF. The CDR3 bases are TGTGCCAGTAGTAATCCAGGGTTGCAGACCCAGTACTTC. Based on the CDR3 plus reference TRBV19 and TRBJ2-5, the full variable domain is DGGITQSPKYLFRKEGQNVTLSCEQNLNHDAMYWYRQDPGQGLRLIYYSQIVNDFQKGDIAEGYSVSREKKESFPLTVTSAQKNPTAFYLCASSNPGLQTQYFGPGTRLLVL.